The clone carrying this TCR beta chain has a single count. No antigen is known for it. The sample originates from a study of cytomegalovirus exposure and HLA in healthy donors. The PCR had 60 Vbeta and 13 Jbeta primers. Clones were read by immunoSEQ multiplex PCR, and TCRdb kept only the in-frame ones, dropping some. The sample yields 90,000 to 130,000 clones, 65% to 85% seen once. CDR1 is SGHNT and CDR2 is YYREEE in the germline V gene (reference sequence). V was trimmed by 4 bases and J by 2 bases, leaving 7 bases between them. This CDR3 contains 14 residues. Regarding the study as a whole: A cluster of highly shared sequence variants was likely a sequencing artifact. Later on, a genetic analysis was performed. It linked a missense variant in DCLRE1C with V- and J-gene trimming of TCR beta.

The source is a man aged 30 to 39 in good health and CMV-seropositive. The sequencing input was PBMCs. The genes are TRBV5-4 and TRBJ2-6; D call uncertain. The CDR3 nucleotides are TGTGCCAGCAGCCAACTGGCTGGGGCCAACGTCCTGACTTTC. It specifies CASSQLAGANVLTF.